Shown below are 14 T cell receptor beta chains from a single sample sequenced in a study of blood T cell repertoires in COVID-19. Sequencing was performed with immunoSEQ multiplex PCR; in TCRdb, only in-frame clones are kept and a portion is missing. This table holds a few hundred thousand clones, 70% to 90% found once. Sequenced input: PBMCs or T cells enriched from blood (not recorded which). These receptors were obtained from a woman aged 50 to 60 who had been exposed to COVID-19.

This chain joins TRBV18 and TRBJ1-2, with D perhaps matching TRBD1 (5 bases). The germline V gene has CDR1 KGHSH and CDR2 LQKENI. Trimming removed 3 bases from V and 6 bases from J, with 14 bases in between. CDR3 length: 14 amino acids. Written as DNA, the CDR3 is TGTGCCAGCTCACCGCGGCAGGGCCCAGATGGCTACACCTTC. Amino acids: CASSPRQGPDGYTF.

The rearrangement joins TRBV9 to TRBJ1-1; D not resolved. Germline CDR1 reads SGDLS; CDR2 reads YYNGEE. Trimming shortened V by 3 bases and J by 4 bases, and 19 bases separated the two germline ends. The CDR3 has 16 residues. CDR3 in DNA: TGTGCCAGCAGCGCGTTGGGTCGAGGCCCGGGCACTGAAGCTTTCTTT. Translation gives CASSALGRGPGTEAFF.

The chain couples TRBV2 to TRBJ1-5; D unresolved. Trimming shortened V by 9 bases and J by 7 bases, and 19 bases separated the two germline ends. Per germline, CDR1 SNHLY and CDR2 FYNNEI. The CDR3 covers 14 residues. The CDR3 here is CASVLSGNGQPQHF. The CDR3, as DNA: TGTGCCAGTGTCCTTTCGGGTAATGGACAGCCCCAGCATTTT.

The V and J genes are TRBV7-2 and TRBJ2-3; no reliable D call. The length of the CDR3 is 14 residues. Germline CDR1 SGHTA, CDR2 FQGNSA. The germline V and J ends were trimmed by 5 bases and 5 bases, with 14 bases remaining between them. The DNA for the CDR3 is TGTGCCAGCAGCCACGGGTTCCTGGGAGATACGCAGTATTTT. Protein sequence: CASSHGFLGDTQYF.

V and J are TRBV28 and TRBJ1-1; 8 positions agree with TRBD1. The CDR3 length is 14 residues. Germline trimming cut 2 bases from V and 6 bases from J; bases unmatched to any gene: 5. The V gene's germline CDR1 is MDHEN and CDR2 SYDVKM. CDR3 residues: CASSLTGGRAEAFF. The CDR3 DNA reads as TGTGCCAGCAGTTTAACAGGGGGGAGGGCTGAAGCTTTCTTT.

V and J are TRBV2 and TRBJ2-5, with 7 bases fitting TRBD2. V was pared by 7 bases and J by 3 bases, with 23 bases of the junction left unmatched. Per germline, CDR1 SNHLY and CDR2 FYNNEI. This CDR3 has 19 amino acids. The CDR3 nucleotides are TGTGCCAGCATGGGAGGCTCGACTAGCCAAGGGGAGAGGGAAGAGACCCAGTACTTC. As protein: CASMGGSTSQGEREETQYF.

The chain links TRBV9 to TRBJ2-7; a possible D gene is TRBD2 (6 bases). The CDR3 has 14 residues. Germline loops: CDR1 SGDLS, CDR2 YYNGEE. The V and J ends lost 1 base and 1 base respectively, with 9 bases between them. The chain's CDR3 is CASSVSSGSYEQYF. The CDR3 DNA sequence: TGTGCCAGCAGCGTAAGTAGCGGTTCCTACGAGCAGTACTTC.

The chain recombines TRBV19 with TRBJ1-1; D is unclear. CDR1 LNHDA and CDR2 SQIVND come from the germline V gene (reference sequence). Trimming shortened V by 10 bases and J by 1 base, and 16 bases separated the two germline ends. This CDR3 spans 14 amino acids. CDR3: CATNNPSGNTEAFF. The CDR3 DNA reads TGTGCCACCAATAACCCGTCGGGGAACACTGAAGCTTTCTTT.

This chain uses TRBV27 with TRBJ2-1, with 7 bases identical to TRBD1. The length of the CDR3 is 15 residues. CDR1 and CDR2 from the germline V gene are MNHEY and SMNVEV (reference sequence). Trimming cost V 4 bases and J 0 bases; bases outside gene matches: 3. The DNA for the CDR3 is TGTGCCAGCAGTTCCCGGGACAGCTCCTACAATGAGCAGTTCTTC. Its translation: CASSSRDSSYNEQFF.

The chain couples TRBV7-8 to TRBJ2-1, with 10 bases lining up with TRBD2. The junction had 9 bases not matched to a gene; V was cut back by 4 bases and J by 3 bases. CDR3 length: 17 residues. Germline V gene sequence: CDR1 SGHVS, CDR2 FQNEAQ. This chain's CDR3 is CASSSSRLAGVYNEQFF. The CDR3 DNA sequence: TGTGCCAGCAGCTCTAGTCGTCTAGCGGGGGTCTACAATGAGCAGTTCTTC.

The chain combines TRBV11-2 with TRBJ2-2; 10 bases agree with TRBD1. The germline V gene has CDR1 SGHAT and CDR2 FQNNGV. CDR3 length equals 18 residues. Unmatched junction bases numbered 8, after V lost 3 bases and J lost 1 base. The DNA for the CDR3 is TGTGCCAGCAGCTTGGGACAGGGGTCAATCCTGAACACCGGGGAGCTGTTTTTT. As protein: CASSLGQGSILNTGELFF.

This clone was recorded once. This rearrangement joins TRBV11-2 to TRBJ2-4, with D possibly TRBD1 on 6 matching bases. CDR1 is SGHAT and CDR2 is FQNNGV in the germline V gene. This CDR3 has 15 amino acids. The germline V and J ends were trimmed by 5 bases and 6 bases, with 17 bases remaining between them. CDR3 DNA sequence: TGTGCCAGCAGCCCTAGTCTGGGACACGGAAACATTCAGTACTTC. This gives the protein CASSPSLGHGNIQYF.

This clone was counted a few times. The V call is TRBV5-6, the J call TRBJ1-4; D is perhaps TRBD1 (6 bases). The V gene lost 3 bases and the J gene lost 6 bases, with 15 bases spanning the gap. CDR3 length: 15 residues. Germline V gene data show CDR1 as SGHDT and CDR2 as YYEEEE. The CDR3 loop is CASSSETGLHEKLFF. The CDR3 nucleotides read TGTGCCAGCAGCTCGGAAACAGGGTTGCATGAAAAACTGTTTTTT. The full variable domain, rest sourced from reference TRBV5-6 and TRBJ1-4, is DAGVTQSPTHLIKTRGQQVTLRCSPKSGHDTVSWYQQALGQGPQFIFQYYEEEERQRGNFPDRFSGHQFPNYSSELNVNALLLGDSALYLCASSSETGLHEKLFFGSGTQLSVL.

The rearrangement uses TRBV5-6 and TRBJ1-5, with TRBD1 identical over 8 bases. The CDR3 has 17 residues. The junction had 7 bases not matched to a gene; V was cut back by 2 bases and J by 0 bases. Germline V gene lookup returns CDR1 SGHDT and CDR2 YYEEEE. The CDR3 region has the DNA TGTGCCAGCAGCTTAACGGACAGGGCCGGTAGCAATCAGCCCCAGCATTTT. Translated: CASSLTDRAGSNQPQHF.